What follows are 14 T cell receptor beta chains derived from one specimen sequenced in a study of blood T cell repertoires in COVID-19. TCRdb's copy holds only in-frame clones and misses some; the assay was immunoSEQ multiplex PCR. This sample has fewer than 350,000 clones, with around nine tenths found just once. Sequencing used PBMCs or T cells enriched from blood (not recorded which). All receptors derive from a man aged 55 to 70 who had recovered from COVID-19.

The rearrangement joins TRBV5-1 to TRBJ1-1; 8 nucleotides agree with TRBD1. The trim removed 4 bases at V and 9 bases at J, leaving 11 bases unmatched. Germline values: CDR1 SGHRS, CDR2 YFSETQ. This CDR3 comprises 14 residues. In DNA form, the CDR3 reads TGCGCCAGCAGCGAACAGGGGGGAACGGAGAAAGCTTTCTTT. This translates into CASSEQGGTEKAFF. The complete variable domain, with remaining parts taken from reference TRBV5-1 and TRBJ1-1, reads KAGVTQTPRYLIKTRGQQVTLSCSPISGHRSVSWYQQTPGQGLQFLFEYFSETQRNKGNFPGRFSGRQFSNSRSEMNVSTLELGDSALYLCASSEQGGTEKAFFGQGTRLTVV.

The chain has TRBV7-9 and TRBJ2-5; weak D call: TRBD2 (5 bases). The CDR3 sequence is 14 residues long. The germline V and J ends were trimmed by 5 bases and 5 bases, with 15 bases remaining between them. CDR1 and CDR2 from the germline V gene are SEHNR and FQNEAQ (reference sequence). CDR3 nucleotide sequence: TGTGCCAGCAGCCCCTTCGGCGGGCGGGAGACCCAGTACTTC. Amino acid sequence: CASSPFGGRETQYF.

This clone is a singleton in its sample. J is TRBJ2-3 and V is TRBV5-1, with 10 positions matching TRBD2. The germline V gene has CDR1 SGHRS and CDR2 YFSETQ. The V and J ends lost 4 bases and 2 bases, in that order; junction bases with no gene match: 10. This CDR3 has 17 amino acids. Written as DNA, the CDR3 is TGCGCCAGCAGCCGAAGTACTAGCGGGATAAACACAGATACGCAGTATTTT. This gives the protein CASSRSTSGINTDTQYF.

The CDR3 here is CASSVASGRIAGELFF. The DNA of the CDR3 is TGTGCCAGCAGCGTAGCTAGCGGGAGAATCGCCGGGGAGCTGTTTTTT. This chain uses TRBV9 with TRBJ2-2; 10 bases are a match to TRBD2. The CDR3 totals 16 residues. Germline assignment: CDR1 SGDLS and CDR2 YYNGEE. Unmatched junction bases numbered 5, after V lost 0 bases and J lost 6 bases.

The rearrangement joins TRBV5-1 to TRBJ1-5; the D is unclear. V lost 2 bases and J 7 bases, leaving 10 bases between the germline ends. The germline CDR1 and CDR2 sequences are SGHRS and YFSETQ. The CDR3 is 13 amino acids. This CDR3 is CASSLRVGQPQHF. In DNA, the CDR3 is TGCGCCAGCAGCTTACGGGTTGGCCAGCCCCAGCATTTT.

The chain combines TRBV6-6 with TRBJ1-4, with D perhaps matching TRBD1 (5 bases). Trimming pared 6 bases from V and 6 bases from J, leaving 14 bases between. This CDR3 is 14 amino acids long. Germline CDR1 MNHNY, CDR2 SVGAGI (reference sequence). This CDR3 is CASRQPGVDEKLFF. In DNA, the CDR3 is TGTGCCAGCAGACAGCCGGGGGTAGATGAAAAACTGTTTTTT.

This chain connects TRBV3-1 (or the pseudogene TRBV3-2) to TRBJ2-7, with TRBD1 matching over 7 bases. The CDR3 is made up of 16 amino acids. The V gene end was trimmed by 3 bases and the J gene end by 0 bases; junction bases not matched to a gene: 8. From germline, CDR1 is LGHDT and CDR2 YNNKEL (reference sequence). CDR3 in DNA: TGTGCCAGCAGCCAGGGGGACAGCAGGCCCTCCTACGAGCAGTACTTC. Protein: CASSQGDSRPSYEQYF.

Concerning this clone itself: The germline gene is not matched at one end of the junction; a read error may be the cause. The V gene is TRBV28, the J gene TRBJ1-2; 7 bases agree with TRBD1. The germline V gene has CDR1 MDHEN and CDR2 SYDVKM. This CDR3 has 11 residues. CDR3: CASAQGRSEAF. The CDR3, as DNA: TGTGCCAGCGCACAGGGGAGATCCGAGGCGTTC.

This chain links TRBV14 with TRBJ2-7; D is ambiguous. Between the trimmed V and J ends, which lost 0 bases and 5 bases, there was a span of 11 bases. Germline V CDR1 and CDR2: SGHDN, FVKESK. The length of the CDR3 is 14 residues. DNA of the CDR3: TGTGCCAGCAGCCAAGAGTGGTTAGCTCACGAGCAGTACTTC. Amino acid sequence: CASSQEWLAHEQYF.

The chain is built from TRBV5-4 and TRBJ2-2; D possibly corresponds to TRBD2 (6 bases). Germline V CDR1 and CDR2: SGHNT, YYREEE (reference sequence). The CDR3 has 16 residues. V dropped 5 bases and J dropped 7 bases, with 21 bases sitting between them. CDR3 in DNA: TGTGCCAGCAGTTCCCCACTAGGCGCCGGGGGCGGGGAGCTGTTTTTT. Residues: CASSSPLGAGGGELFF.

The chain has TRBV7-3 and TRBJ2-2, with TRBD2 as a possible D gene (6 bases). V was cut by 3 bases and J by 5 bases, with 16 bases left in between. Germline V CDR1 and CDR2: SGHTA, FQGTGA. This CDR3 region has 16 residues. The CDR3 DNA reads TGTGCCAGCAGCTTGGTCCCCGGCGGGAATACCGGGGAGCTGTTTTTT. The encoded protein is CASSLVPGGNTGELFF.

This chain uses TRBV5-4 with TRBJ2-2, with 10 bases aligning to TRBD1. The germline gives CDR1 SGHNT, CDR2 YYREEE (reference sequence). The CDR3 runs to 15 residues. The trim removed 3 bases at V and 7 bases at J, leaving 6 bases unmatched. CDR3 coding DNA: TGTGCCAGCAGCTCCAGACAGGGGGCCGGCGGGGAGCTGTTTTTT. It specifies CASSSRQGAGGELFF.

The chain combines TRBV6-5 with TRBJ1-6; TRBD1 matches 7 bases. V gave up 2 bases and J gave up 9 bases; unmatched junction bases: 7. CDR1 is MNHEY, CDR2 SVGAGI, per germline. CDR3 length equals 15 residues. In nucleotides, the CDR3 is TGTGCCAGCAGTTACGCCCGGGCAGGGGGTTCACCCCTCCACTTT. Translated, it gives CASSYARAGGSPLHF.

The chain combines TRBV7-9 with TRBJ1-4, with a possible D match to TRBD1 (5 bases). The CDR3 runs 17 residues. Germline CDR1 SEHNR, CDR2 FQNEAQ (reference sequence). The ends were cut back, 1 base at V and 8 bases at J, with 20 bases in the middle. The CDR3 region is CASSLGQGMNEEEKLFF. DNA for the CDR3: TGTGCCAGCAGCTTAGGGCAGGGAATGAATGAAGAAGAAAAACTGTTTTTT.